This T cell receptor beta chain was found in a study of spatial heterogeneity in lung cancer. Across the whole study: Detected beta-chain sequences consistently exceeded alpha-chain sequences.

The CDR3 contains 15 residues. J gave up 2 bases and V 6 bases, and 6 bases lay outside the gene matches. Per germline, CDR1 LGHDT and CDR2 YNNKEL (reference sequence). Indicated time point: sample taken at primary tumor resection. Researchers sequenced whole RNA taken from tumor, nontumor lung or frozen PBMC without sorting. The sample holds many counts of this clonotype. TCRdb itself ran the 5' RACE reads through MiXCR, one entry per CDR3 protein. The sample lists about 39,000 distinct CDR3 sequences, under 6.5% occurring once. Sequencing was performed on PBMCs, taken at surgery. The chain couples TRBV3-1 to TRBJ2-3, with 9 positions matching TRBD2. This TCR came from a male donor with early-stage non-small cell lung cancer. Here the CDR3 reads CASRLSGGATDTQYF. The DNA for the CDR3 is TGTGCCAGCAGACTTAGCGGGGGAGCCACAGATACGCAGTATTTT.